This T cell receptor (beta chain) appears in the sequencing data of a study of tumor-infiltrating lymphocytes in primary liver carcinoma (dated by TCRdb to 2016 to 2017). In the study overall: Roughly five patients with histopathologically diagnosed primary liver carcinoma underwent surgical resection in China between 2015 and March 2016. Of the five patients, three men and two women aged 30 to 69 years, four had hepatocellular carcinoma and one had combined HCC and intrahepatic cholangiocarcinoma. The five patients had tumors of stage T1-T3 N0M0, with maximum diameters ranging from roughly 4.2 to 10 cm. Each sample produced roughly 3.5 to 7.13 million productive TCRbeta reads, and read depth showed no significant difference between tissue types. For each liver tumor, the study sampled five regions along with adjacent normal tissue and blood, and applied TCRbeta repertoire sequencing, expression microarrays and whole-exome sequencing. TCRbeta repertoire sequencing covered about 35 specimens from 5 patients: around 25 tumor regions, 5 adjacent noncancerous liver tissues and 5 peripheral blood samples. Technical replicate repertoires showed high reproducibility, with mean shared-clone rates roughly 0.87 and correlation coefficients above 0.95. General study outcomes and caveats: The study included only a few patients, and the authors note findings should be validated in a larger study. Because the samples were bulk and unsorted, CD4+ and CD8+ T cell repertoires could not be compared. The top 250 clones made up a significantly larger repertoire fraction in tumors than in blood (p = 0.039). Repertoire overlap was found to be higher between tumor regions (mean roughly 36%) than between tumor-adjacent (about 17%) or tumor-blood (around 15%) pairs, consistent with antigen-driven expansion. Because only the TCR beta chain was sequenced and unpaired alpha chains were not captured, true repertoire diversity is likely underestimated.

A constant-region primer and ProtoScript II reverse transcriptase were used to reverse-transcribe TCRbeta-specific cDNA from roughly 480 ng total RNA. Three nested multiplex PCR rounds, following a slightly modified ARM-PCR procedure, were used to build the TCRbeta libraries. Each of the first two PCR rounds ran for approximately 10 cycles and used multiplex TRBV1-TRBV30 forward primers together with a Cbeta reverse primer. Sample barcodes and Illumina adapters were attached in a final 25-cycle PCR using Deep VentR polymerase. Amplicons of 200-500 bp were gel-purified with a QIAquick gel extraction kit before sequencing. TCRbeta amplicons were sequenced on an Illumina HiSeq 2500 with 250-bp paired-end reads. In the source study's methods: Quality trimming of reads was performed with Trimmomatic v0.33, and paired reads were merged with FLASH v1.2.11 so that full CDR3 sequences could be recovered. MiGEC v1.2.1b assigned V, D and J germline segments to the rearranged TCRbeta sequences. Clonotype statistics and Shannon-Wiener diversity indices were calculated with VDJtools v1.0.0. Except for diversity analysis, only the 250 most abundant clonotypes of each sample were used in subsequent analyses to reduce sampling bias. TCRdb passed the public sequencing reads through fastp at Q25 and MiXCR, retaining productive beta sequences. Rows are unified per CDR3 protein, each entry keeping the most common DNA and genes. The V and J calls were not made by the authors but by TCRdb's processing. This sample comprises around 170,000 distinct CDR3 sequences, 50% to 75% of them detected only once. In total, the top ten clones hold approximately 70% of the sample.

This clonotype was found a few times. What antigen it recognizes has not been identified. Base qualities are not at hand, and no much larger clone is one base apart. Blood RNA was extracted from unsorted whole blood using TRIzol reagent, and germline DNA was obtained with the DNeasy Blood & Tissue kit. Chronic HBV infection was present in the patients, and the patients were treatment-naive at sampling. Around 3.9 milliliters of peripheral blood were collected into K2EDTA tubes before surgery. The CDR1 and CDR2 encoded by the germline V gene (reference sequence) are SEHNR and FQNEAQ. Relative to germline, V is 4 bases shorter and J is 2 bases shorter, with 10 bases between their ends. From its cysteine to its phenylalanine, the CDR3 spans 14 amino acids. Only the CDR3 portion is preserved as DNA: 42 bases, with reading frame beginning at the first base.

The chain couples TRBV7-9 to TRBJ2-3; no D gene can be assigned with confidence. Specimen: peripheral blood. The clonotype originates from a man aged 35 to 55 with primary liver carcinoma and hepatitis B virus infection. CDR3 sequence: CASSSGPNTDTQYF. DNA sequence: TGTGCCAGCAGCTCAGGACCAAACACAGATACGCAGTATTTT.